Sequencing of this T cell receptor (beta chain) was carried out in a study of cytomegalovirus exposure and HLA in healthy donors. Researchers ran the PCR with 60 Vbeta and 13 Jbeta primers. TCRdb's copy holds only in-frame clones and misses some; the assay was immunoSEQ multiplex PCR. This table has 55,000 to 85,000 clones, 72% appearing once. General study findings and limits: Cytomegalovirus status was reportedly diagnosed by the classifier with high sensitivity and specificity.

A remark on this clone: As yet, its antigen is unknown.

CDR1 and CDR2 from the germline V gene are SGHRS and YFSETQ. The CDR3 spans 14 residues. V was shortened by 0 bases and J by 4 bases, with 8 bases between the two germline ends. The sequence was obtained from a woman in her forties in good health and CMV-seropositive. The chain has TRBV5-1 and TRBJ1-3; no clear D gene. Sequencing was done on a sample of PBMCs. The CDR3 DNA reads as TGCGCCAGCAGCTTGGCGGGTCACGGAAACACCATATATTTT. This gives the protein CASSLAGHGNTIYF.